This T cell receptor (beta chain) derives from a study of human thymus T cells. Sequenced by immunoSEQ multiplex PCR; TCRdb stores in-frame clones only, minus some. Among roughly 60,000 clones listed, 94% were seen once. Per the germline V gene, CDR1 is SNHLY and CDR2 is FYNNEI. J lost 3 bases, V lost 10 bases, and 3 bases had no gene match. This CDR3 is 12 amino acids long. All donors were healthy Finnish infants who were undergoing corrective surgery to treat congenital heart defects. During surgery, about 0.45-1 mL peripheral blood was drawn from four of eight donors. The chain joins TRBV2 to TRBJ2-7; 10 nucleotides line up with TRBD1. The specimen was blood. The sequence was obtained from a boy less than two years old with a congenital heart defect but otherwise immunologically healthy. CDR3 in amino acids: CAIGTGVYEQYF. DNA of the CDR3: TGTGCCATCGGGACAGGGGTCTACGAGCAGTACTTC.